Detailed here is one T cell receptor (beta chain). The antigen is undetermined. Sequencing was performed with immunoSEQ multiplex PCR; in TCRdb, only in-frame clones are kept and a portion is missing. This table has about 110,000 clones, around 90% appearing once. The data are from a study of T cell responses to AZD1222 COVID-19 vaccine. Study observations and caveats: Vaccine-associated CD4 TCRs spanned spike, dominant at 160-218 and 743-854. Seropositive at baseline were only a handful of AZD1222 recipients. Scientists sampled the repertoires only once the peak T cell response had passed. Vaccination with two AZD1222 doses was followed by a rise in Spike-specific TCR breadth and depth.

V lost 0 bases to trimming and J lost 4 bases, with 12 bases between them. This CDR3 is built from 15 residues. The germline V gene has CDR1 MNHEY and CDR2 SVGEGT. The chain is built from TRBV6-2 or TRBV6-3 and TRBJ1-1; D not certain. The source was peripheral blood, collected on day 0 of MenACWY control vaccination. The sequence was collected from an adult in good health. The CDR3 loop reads CASSYSFARTTEAFF. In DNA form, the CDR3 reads TGTGCCAGCAGTTACTCGTTCGCGAGAACCACTGAAGCTTTCTTT.